What follows is one TCR beta chain and its context. The data originate from a study of blood T cell repertoires in COVID-19. Whole-study context: Sources were T cells, B-cell-depleted T cells, or PBMCs; the material itself was cDNA or gDNA.

How the authors handled the data: Researchers report that nucleated cell counts were estimated from reference gene primer amplification. Clones were sequenced by immunoSEQ multiplex PCR, and TCRdb holds only the in-frame ones, with some missing. D and trimming were read from the DNA, whereas the V and J calls and clone size are those reported in that table. The sample consists of about 250,000 clones, nearly 90% of them appearing once. V shed 5 bases, J shed 7 bases, and the junction held 8 bases outside the gene matches. Germline V CDR1 and CDR2: SEHNR, FQNEAQ (reference sequence). CDR3 length equals 15 residues.

Input material: peripheral blood. J is TRBJ1-4 and V is TRBV7-9; 9 nucleotides match TRBD1. The sequence was obtained from a man between 18 and 29 years old with active or convalescent COVID-19. DNA of the CDR3: TGTGCCAGCAGCCTAGAGGGACAGGGCCGTGAAAAACTGTTTTTT. It yields the protein CASSLEGQGREKLFF.